The sample holds many counts of the clone carrying this T cell receptor beta chain. This sample is part of a study of T cells in Graves' hyperthyroidism and ophthalmopathy. Researchers amplified the TCR beta CDR3 regions from RNA transcripts. Carried out on the TCR CDR3, a first-round RT-PCR used the HTBI primer set. A single record per CDR3 protein comes from TCRdb applying MiXCR to the multiplex PCR reads. The table has some 200,000 distinct CDR3 sequences, over 15% seen once. The sequenced sample was blood. The TCR sequence derives from a man between 50 and 59 years old with Graves' hyperthyroidism.

The CDR3 DNA sequence: TGCGCCAGCAGATTCCAGGGGGCAGACGGCGAAAAACTGTTTTTT. Residues: CASRFQGADGEKLFF. This chain links TRBV5-1 with TRBJ1-4; 8 bases match TRBD1. From germline, CDR1 is SGHRS and CDR2 YFSETQ. Trimming at V came to 5 bases and at J to 8 bases, leaving 11 bases not matched to a gene. The CDR3 runs 15 residues.